These 25 T cell receptor beta chains were sequenced from one sample in a study of blood T cell repertoires in COVID-19. The repertoire was sequenced with immunoSEQ multiplex PCR; TCRdb's copy has only in-frame clones and lacks some. The table shows about 210,000 clones, with around 92% occurring only once. The sequencing sample was made of peripheral blood. The receptors shown here come from a man aged 30 to 39 with acute or convalescent COVID-19.

The CDR3 here is CASSQRDRGQFF. In DNA form, the CDR3 reads TGTGCCAGCAGCCAACGGGACAGAGGGCAGTTCTTC. The J gene is TRBJ2-1, the V gene TRBV11-3; TRBD1 aligns across 7 bases. This CDR3 is built from 12 residues. V dropped 5 bases and J dropped 12; count of bases not matched to a gene: 7. Per germline, CDR1 SGHNT and CDR2 YENEEA.

The V gene is TRBV15, the J gene TRBJ1-1, with a weak D call TRBD1 (5 bases). Germline V gives CDR1 LNHNV, CDR2 YYDKDF (reference sequence). The CDR3 has 13 amino acids. V was trimmed by 1 base and J by 6 bases, leaving 9 bases between them. In DNA form, the CDR3 reads TGTGCCACCAGCAGAGTGGGGGGTCCTGAAGCTTTCTTT. It translates to CATSRVGGPEAFF.

This chain joins TRBV30 and TRBJ1-2, with TRBD1 matching over 10 bases. Germline loops: CDR1 GTSNPN, CDR2 SVGIG (reference sequence). The CDR3 sequence is 14 residues long. V lost 0 bases, J lost 5 bases, and 3 bases stayed unmatched. As DNA, the CDR3 is TGTGCCTGGAGTGTAAGGGGACAGGGGTATGGCTACACCTTC. Translating gives CAWSVRGQGYGYTF.

The CDR3 nucleotides read TGTGCCAGCAGCTTAGTCTGGACAGATGCTAACTATGGCTACACCTTC. Its translation: CASSLVWTDANYGYTF. The rearrangement links TRBV5-6 to TRBJ1-2, with D possibly TRBD1 on 6 matching bases. Germline-derived CDR1 and CDR2 are SGHDT and YYEEEE. The CDR3 runs to 16 residues. Trimming removed 2 bases at V and 0 bases at J, with 14 bases between.

This clone was seen a single time. The chain joins TRBV11-3 to TRBJ2-3; perhaps TRBD2 as D (7 bases). Germline CDR1 and CDR2: SGHNT and YENEEA. This CDR3 comprises 15 residues. Trimming removed 5 bases from V and 3 bases from J, with 15 bases in between. The CDR3 nucleotides are TGTGCCAGCAGCCACCGGGGGGCCGGGACAGATACGCAGTATTTT. Amino acid sequence: CASSHRGAGTDTQYF.

This clone was counted only a few times. This rearrangement joins TRBV7-9 to TRBJ1-6; D unresolved. Trimming cost V 1 base and J 10 bases, with 8 bases left between them. CDR1 and CDR2 (germline): SEHNR, FQNEAQ (reference sequence). There are 13 residues in the CDR3. The CDR3 DNA sequence: TGTGCCAGCAGCTTAGATTTCAGATCACCCCTCCACTTT. It translates to CASSLDFRSPLHF. Full variable domain (outside the CDR3, taken from reference TRBV7-9 and TRBJ1-6): DTGVSQNPRHKITKRGQNVTFRCDPISEHNRLYWYRQTLGQGPEFLTYFQNEAQLEKSRLLSDRFSAERPKGSFSTLEIQRTEQGDSAMYLCASSLDFRSPLHFGNGTRLTVT.

The V and J genes are TRBV6-1 and TRBJ1-5, with D unclear. V was pared by 1 base and J by 3 bases, with 10 bases between. The CDR3 consists of 15 residues. Germline V gene data show CDR1 as MNHNS and CDR2 as SASEGT. This CDR3 reads CASSEGRQLNQPQHF. The CDR3 coding sequence is TGTGCCAGCAGTGAAGGGCGGCAGCTCAATCAGCCCCAGCATTTT.

The CDR3 spells CASSQSSSSGNTIYF. CDR3 DNA: TGTGCCAGCAGCCAATCGTCGAGCTCTGGAAACACCATATATTTT. The chain uses TRBV16 and TRBJ1-3; D remains ambiguous. There are 15 residues in the CDR3. In germline, CDR1 is KGHSY, CDR2 FQNENV. Trimming took off 0 bases at V and 0 bases at J, with 6 bases between the two ends.

V is TRBV18 and J is TRBJ1-5; maybe TRBD1 (6 bases). Trimming pared 4 bases from V and 8 bases from J, leaving 12 bases between. The CDR3 is 13 residues long. Germline-derived CDR1 and CDR2 are KGHSH and LQKENI. CDR3 coding DNA: TGTGCCAGCTCACGGGACAACCGGGAGCCCCAGCATTTT. Its protein is CASSRDNREPQHF.

The rearrangement links TRBV5-1 to TRBJ1-1; D call uncertain. Deletions cut 4 bases from V and 6 bases from J, with 13 bases between. CDR1 and CDR2 from the germline V gene are SGHRS and YFSETQ. The CDR3 loop spans 13 amino acids. The CDR3 here is CASSATHGSEAFF. DNA for the CDR3: TGCGCCAGCAGCGCTACCCACGGGTCTGAAGCTTTCTTT.

The chain carries TRBV2 and TRBJ1-2; D might be TRBD1 (5 bases). The CDR3 loop spans 12 amino acids. Trimming stripped 11 bases from V and 6 bases from J, with 16 bases between. Germline V gene sequence: CDR1 SNHLY, CDR2 FYNNEI. The DNA of the CDR3 is TGTGCCGGACGTGGGGGGATCGATGGCTACACCTTC. Translation gives CAGRGGIDGYTF.

The genes are TRBV30 and TRBJ2-1; 8 bases match TRBD2. CDR3 size: 14 residues. Germline CDR1 reads GTSNPN; CDR2 reads SVGIG (reference sequence). V dropped 2 bases and J dropped 9; count of bases not matched to a gene: 9. CDR3 region: CAWSSGLALSEQFF. CDR3 coding DNA: TGTGCCTGGAGTTCTGGACTAGCTTTGTCTGAGCAGTTCTTC.

The V call is TRBV11-2, the J call TRBJ2-3; no clear D gene. CDR1 SGHAT and CDR2 FQNNGV come from the germline V gene. V was cut by 2 bases and J by 1 base, with 10 bases left in between. CDR3 length: 15 residues. The CDR3 protein is CASSLNSLGTDTQYF. The CDR3 nucleotides are TGTGCCAGCAGCTTAAATTCGCTAGGCACAGATACGCAGTATTTT.

This sequence joins TRBV28 and TRBJ1-6; D gene ambiguous. Trimming shortened V by 3 bases and J by 9 bases, and 9 bases separated the two germline ends. CDR3 size: 13 residues. The germline CDR1 and CDR2 sequences are MDHEN and SYDVKM. CDR3 coding DNA: TGTGCCAGCAGTTTGGACTCAGGTTCACCCCTCCACTTT. It codes for CASSLDSGSPLHF.

V is TRBV27 and J is TRBJ2-7; 9 nucleotides line up with TRBD2. This CDR3 comprises 15 residues. With V trimmed by 6 bases and J by 1 base, 7 bases remained unmatched. Germline V gene data show CDR1 as MNHEY and CDR2 as SMNVEV (reference sequence). The DNA of the CDR3 is TGTGCCAGCAGCTCACTAGCGGGTGCGTCCTACGAGCAGTACTTC. It yields the protein CASSSLAGASYEQYF.

The CDR3 DNA is TGTGCCAGCAGCTCGGGACAGGGGGCCCCGGACGAGCAGTACTTC. Translated, it gives CASSSGQGAPDEQYF. The chain couples TRBV28 to TRBJ2-7; TRBD1 matches at 12 bases. Trimming cost V 6 bases and J 5 bases; bases outside gene matches: 8. The CDR3 has 15 residues. CDR1 is MDHEN, CDR2 SYDVKM, per germline.

The chain employs TRBV9 and TRBJ1-4; unclear D gene. This CDR3 is built from 16 residues. V was cut by 3 bases and J by 0 bases, with 12 bases left in between. CDR1 is SGDLS and CDR2 is YYNGEE in the germline V gene. The CDR3 DNA sequence: TGTGCCAGCAGCGGGGGTGGCGGGACAACTAATGAAAAACTGTTTTTT. Its translation: CASSGGGGTTNEKLFF.

The chain joins TRBV10-3 to TRBJ2-7; 8 bases are a match to TRBD2. The CDR3 contains 12 residues. J was trimmed by 1 base and V by 9 bases; bases with no gene match: 2. Germline lookup yields CDR1 ENHRY and CDR2 SYGVKD. Here the CDR3 reads CAMSGSSYEQYF. In DNA, the CDR3 is TGTGCCATGAGCGGGAGTTCCTACGAGCAGTACTTC.

The genes are TRBV27 and TRBJ2-7; 10 bases map to TRBD2. V dropped 0 bases and J dropped 7; count of bases not matched to a gene: 12. Germline V gene lookup returns CDR1 MNHEY and CDR2 SMNVEV (reference sequence). There are 17 residues in the CDR3. The CDR3 DNA is TGTGCCAGCAGTTTATCGGGAGAGGCTAGCGGGAGCTGGGAGCAGTACTTC. Protein sequence: CASSLSGEASGSWEQYF.

The chain recombines TRBV28 with TRBJ1-4; tentative D call: TRBD1 (5 bases). The V end lost 6 bases, the J end lost 4 bases, and 15 bases lay between the germline ends. This CDR3 contains 15 residues. Germline V gives CDR1 MDHEN, CDR2 SYDVKM. This CDR3 reads CASSTPTGINEKLFF. The CDR3 coding sequence is TGTGCCAGCAGCACCCCAACAGGCATTAATGAAAAACTGTTTTTT.

V usage is TRBV7-3 and J usage is TRBJ2-3, with 8 nucleotides matching TRBD2. This CDR3 has 13 amino acids. Trimming took 4 bases from V and 4 from J; bases not matched to a gene: 1. Germline CDR1 SGHTA, CDR2 FQGTGA. CDR3 DNA: TGTGCCAGCAGCTGGCGGGAGGCAGATACGCAGTATTTT. Translation gives CASSWREADTQYF.

The CDR3 DNA follows: TGTGCCAGCTTCGGGACACCCTCCTACAATGAGCAGTTCTTC. This translates into CASFGTPSYNEQFF. V gene TRBV6-5 combines with J gene TRBJ2-1; the D gene is possibly TRBD1 (6 bases). The CDR3 extends over 14 amino acids. Trimming removed 8 bases from V and 0 bases from J, with 11 bases in between. CDR1 is MNHEY, CDR2 SVGAGI, per germline.

This clone was detected only a few times. The rearrangement joins TRBV27 to TRBJ1-1; 9 nucleotides match TRBD1. Germline CDR1 is MNHEY and CDR2 is SMNVEV (reference sequence). The CDR3 covers 15 residues. V was clipped by 2 bases and J by 7 bases; unmatched bases: 8. CDR3 sequence (DNA): TGTGCCAGCAGTTTACTAAACAGGGGGCTTAGTGAAGCTTTCTTT. Amino acid sequence: CASSLLNRGLSEAFF.

The count of this clone is one. This rearrangement joins TRBV9 to TRBJ2-7; 7 nucleotides match TRBD1. This CDR3 is built from 15 residues. V was pared by 0 bases and J by 0 bases, with 3 bases of the junction left unmatched. Germline V gene sequence: CDR1 SGDLS, CDR2 YYNGEE. This CDR3 reads CASSVEGTVSYEQYF. DNA of the CDR3: TGTGCCAGCAGCGTAGAGGGGACAGTCTCCTACGAGCAGTACTTC.

The V and J genes are TRBV3-1 (or the pseudogene TRBV3-2) and TRBJ1-2, with a weak D call TRBD1 (6 bases). Germline assignment: CDR1 LGHDT and CDR2 YNNKEL (reference sequence). V shed 6 bases and J shed 2 bases, with 19 bases lying between them. The CDR3 spans 16 residues. CDR3: CASRQGSEAVNYGYTF. CDR3 nucleotides: TGTGCCAGCAGACAGGGTTCAGAGGCCGTCAACTATGGCTACACCTTC.